The T cell receptor beta chain under discussion was sequenced for a study of CD8 T cells in ankylosing spondylitis. This clonotype was counted only a few times. Its target is not known. Study-level points and caveats: Ankylosing spondylitis blood seemed to carry a telltale TCR beta motif made of seven or eight highly homologous variants. Disease-linked clones, CD8+, were relatively rare in peripheral blood. Disease-linked clones reportedly concentrated significantly in matched ankylosing spondylitis synovial fluid.

Quantitative barcoded 5'-RACE was used to prepare TCR beta libraries. TCRdb reanalysed the 5' RACE reads using MiXCR and keeps one entry per CDR3 protein. The table lists some 340,000 distinct CDR3 sequences, around 15% of them singletons. Sequenced input: blood, either unsorted or a sorted T cell fraction (not recorded which). The TCR comes from a male donor with ankylosing spondylitis or in good health (not recorded which).

CDR3 in DNA: TGCAGTGCTACCCCGGCCGGCAGGATGAACACTGAAGCTTTCTTT. Protein product: CSATPAGRMNTEAFF. The chain combines TRBV20-1 with TRBJ1-1; D gene ambiguous. The V end was cut by 4 bases, the J end by 0 bases, with 15 bases between. The CDR3 covers 15 residues. Germline assignment: CDR1 DFQATT and CDR2 SNEGSKA (reference sequence).